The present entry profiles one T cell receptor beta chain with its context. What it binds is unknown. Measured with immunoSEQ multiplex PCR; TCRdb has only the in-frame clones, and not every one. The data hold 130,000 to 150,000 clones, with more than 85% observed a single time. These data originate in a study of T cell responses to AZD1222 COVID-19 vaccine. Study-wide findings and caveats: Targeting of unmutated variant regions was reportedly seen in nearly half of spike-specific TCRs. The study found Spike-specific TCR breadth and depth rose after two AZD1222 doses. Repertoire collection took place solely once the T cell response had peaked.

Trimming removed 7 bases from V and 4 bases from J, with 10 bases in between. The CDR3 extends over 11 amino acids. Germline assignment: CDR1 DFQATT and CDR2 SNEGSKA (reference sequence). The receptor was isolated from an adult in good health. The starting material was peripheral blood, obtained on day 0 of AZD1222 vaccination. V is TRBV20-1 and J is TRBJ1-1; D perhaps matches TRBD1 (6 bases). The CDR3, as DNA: TGCAGTGGAACCAGGGGCACTGAAGCTTTCTTT. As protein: CSGTRGTEAFF.